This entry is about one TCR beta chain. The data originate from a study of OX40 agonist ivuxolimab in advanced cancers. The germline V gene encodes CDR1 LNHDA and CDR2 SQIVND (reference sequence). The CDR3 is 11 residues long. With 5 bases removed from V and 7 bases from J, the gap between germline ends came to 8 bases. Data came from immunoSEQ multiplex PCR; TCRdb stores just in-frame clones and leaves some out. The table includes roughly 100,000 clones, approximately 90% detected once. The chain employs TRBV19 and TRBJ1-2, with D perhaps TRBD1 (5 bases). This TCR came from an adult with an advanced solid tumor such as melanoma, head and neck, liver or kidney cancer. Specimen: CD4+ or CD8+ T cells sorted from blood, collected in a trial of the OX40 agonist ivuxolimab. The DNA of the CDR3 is TGTGCCAGTAGTCGGGACTCTGGCTACACCTTC. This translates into CASSRDSGYTF.